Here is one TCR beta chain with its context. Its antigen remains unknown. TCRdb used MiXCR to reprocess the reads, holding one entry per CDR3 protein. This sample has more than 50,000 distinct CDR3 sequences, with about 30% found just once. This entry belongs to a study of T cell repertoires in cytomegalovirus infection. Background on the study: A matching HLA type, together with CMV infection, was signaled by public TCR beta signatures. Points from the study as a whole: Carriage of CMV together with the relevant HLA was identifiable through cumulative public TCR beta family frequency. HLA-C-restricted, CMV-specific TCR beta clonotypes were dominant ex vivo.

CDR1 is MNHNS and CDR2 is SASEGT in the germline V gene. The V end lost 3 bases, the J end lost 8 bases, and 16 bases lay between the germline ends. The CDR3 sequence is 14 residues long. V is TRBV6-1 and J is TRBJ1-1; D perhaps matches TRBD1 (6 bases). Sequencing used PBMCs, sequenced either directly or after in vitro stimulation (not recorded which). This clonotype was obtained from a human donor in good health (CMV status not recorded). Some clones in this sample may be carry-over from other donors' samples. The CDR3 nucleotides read TGTGCCAGCAGTGAGGTATACAGGGACGGCGAAGCTTTCTTT. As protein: CASSEVYRDGEAFF.